The clone carrying this T cell receptor (beta chain) showed up many times. The data stem from a study of blood T cell repertoires in COVID-19. Produced via immunoSEQ multiplex PCR; TCRdb's table is partial and in-frame only. The table lists about 240,000 clones, approximately 86% of them singletons. Germline CDR1 and CDR2: SGHTA and FQGNSA. Unmatched junction bases numbered 16, after V lost 5 bases and J lost 8 bases. The CDR3 runs to 17 residues. This chain links TRBV7-2 with TRBJ2-1; 9 nucleotides align to TRBD2. The material sequenced was peripheral blood. This TCR was recovered from a man aged 60 to 75 who had recovered from COVID-19. CDR3 DNA sequence: TGTGCCAGCAGCCCTAGCGTAGCGGGGGACTTGAGGGATGAGCAGTTCTTC. This codes for CASSPSVAGDLRDEQFF. The full variable domain, with the rest looked up from reference TRBV7-2 and TRBJ2-1, is GAGVSQSPSNKVTEKGKDVELRCDPISGHTALYWYRQSLGQGLEFLIYFQGNSAPDKSGLPSDRFSAERTGGSVSTLTIQRTQQEDSAVYLCASSPSVAGDLRDEQFFGPGTRLTVL.